These T cell receptor beta chains were read from a single sample in a study of T cells in Graves' hyperthyroidism and ophthalmopathy. TCRdb called the multiplex PCR reads again in MiXCR, with one record for every CDR3 protein. The data contain more than 500,000 distinct CDR3 sequences, about 16% of them seen just once; the ten biggest clones take up 25% to 30%. The sample taken for sequencing was blood. These receptors were taken from a woman aged 25 to 39 with Graves' ophthalmopathy. Both conserved end residues are part of each CDR3. The D gene is left open where the match is weak. Size is omitted from some rows. Given values are once, few, many or a class for expanded clones.

>many|.|TRBV13|TRBJ2-7
CASSFRGVDEQYF
TGTGCCAGCAGCTTTCGGGGAGTTGACGAGCAGTACTTC
>.|.|TRBV5-5|TRBJ2-4
CASSLTDPRVAKNIQYF
TGTGCCAGCAGCTTGACAGATCCTAGAGTAGCCAAAAACATTCAGTACTTC
>many|TRBD1|TRBV28|TRBJ2-7
CASLPGQAWSYEQYF
TGTGCCAGCCTCCCGGGACAGGCTTGGTCCTACGAGCAGTACTTC
>.|.|TRBV9|TRBJ2-5
CASSVGGAQETQYF
TGTGCCAGCAGCGTAGGAGGCGCGCAAGAGACCCAGTACTTC
>.|.|TRBV12-3/TRBV12-4|TRBJ1-6
CASSFSLGRNSPLHF
TGTGCCAGCAGTTTCAGTCTGGGACGTAATTCACCCCTCCACTTT
>.|.|TRBV27|TRBJ1-2
CASSLSWADESRFYGYTF
TGTGCCAGCAGTTTAAGTTGGGCGGATGAATCCCGGTTCTATGGCTACACCTTC
>few|TRBD1|TRBV20-1|TRBJ1-5
CSARLTGVPQPQHF
TGCAGTGCTAGATTAACAGGGGTCCCTCAGCCCCAGCATTTT
>few|.|TRBV19|TRBJ1-5
CASSIGASQPQHF
TGTGCCAGTAGTATTGGCGCTAGTCAGCCCCAGCATTTT
>.|.|TRBV19|TRBJ1-2
CASSRDGRYGYTF
TGTGCCAGTAGTAGGGACGGAAGATATGGCTACACCTTC
>.|TRBD2|TRBV7-2|TRBJ2-1
CASSYGPTSGRAGNEQFF
TGTGCCAGCAGCTATGGCCCCACTAGCGGGAGGGCGGGAAATGAGCAGTTCTTC
>.|.|TRBV5-6|TRBJ2-4
CASSLRGGLAKNIQYF
TGTGCCAGCAGCTTAAGGGGTGGACTAGCCAAAAACATTCAGTACTTC
>many|.|TRBV20-1|TRBJ2-1
CSAPKSGEQFF
TGCAGTGCTCCGAAAAGTGGTGAGCAGTTCTTC
>few|.|TRBV7-9|TRBJ2-2
CASSRDANTGELFF
TGTGCCAGCAGCCGGGACGCGAACACCGGGGAGCTGTTTTTT
>few|.|TRBV5-5|TRBJ2-3
CASSRQDTDTQYF
TGTGCCAGCAGCCGACAGGACACAGATACGCAGTATTTT
>many|TRBD1|TRBV13|TRBJ2-7
CASSIGQGGDEQYF
TGTGCCAGCAGCATCGGACAGGGTGGGGACGAGCAGTACTTC
>once|TRBD1|TRBV9|TRBJ2-3
CASSVVGTGVATDTQYF
TGTGCCAGCAGCGTAGTCGGGACAGGGGTTGCCACAGATACGCAGTATTTT
>.|TRBD1|TRBV15|TRBJ1-5
CATSRGQGTSQPQHF
TGTGCCACCAGCAGGGGACAGGGGACGAGTCAGCCCCAGCATTTT
>many|.|TRBV20-1|TRBJ2-1
CSAGHGPYNEQFF
TGCAGTGCTGGTCACGGACCCTACAATGAGCAGTTCTTC
>few|.|TRBV13|TRBJ1-4
CASSLWGQGIANEKLFF
TGTGCCAGCAGCTTATGGGGGCAGGGGATCGCTAATGAAAAACTGTTTTTT
>many|.|TRBV3-1|TRBJ2-1
CASSQVNLHEQFF
TGTGCCAGCAGCCAAGTTAACCTACATGAGCAGTTCTTC
>many|.|TRBV27|TRBJ2-7
CASSLSGLANAYEQYF
TGTGCCAGCAGTTTATCAGGTCTAGCGAATGCCTACGAGCAGTACTTC
>many|.|TRBV20-1|TRBJ2-1
CSARDGAEGYNEQFF
TGCAGTGCTAGAGATGGGGCGGAGGGCTACAATGAGCAGTTCTTC
>.|.|TRBV28|TRBJ2-7
CASSPPDRISYEQYF
TGCGCCAGCAGCCCGCCCGACAGAATCTCCTACGAGCAGTACTTC
>many|.|TRBV11-1|TRBJ2-3
CASSLGSRDTQYF
TGTGCCAGCAGCTTAGGTTCGAGGGATACGCAGTATTTT
>.|.|TRBV10-3|TRBJ2-5
CAISEGALQYF
TGTGCCATCAGTGAAGGTGCCCTCCAGTACTTC
>many|TRBD1|TRBV20-1|TRBJ2-7
CSASGTGVTYEQYF
TGCAGTGCTAGCGGGACAGGGGTCACCTACGAGCAGTACTTC
>many|.|TRBV3-1|TRBJ1-1
CASSPDRLMNTEAFF
TGTGCCAGCAGTCCCGACAGGTTAATGAACACTGAAGCTTTCTTT
>.|TRBD2|TRBV15|TRBJ2-1
CATSIATSGPYNEQFF
TGTGCCACCAGCATAGCGACTAGCGGACCTTACAATGAGCAGTTCTTC
>.|TRBD2|TRBV24-1|TRBJ2-1
CATSDWQASGRASEQFF
TGTGCCACCAGTGATTGGCAGGCTAGCGGGAGGGCCAGTGAGCAGTTCTTC
>many|.|TRBV12-3/TRBV12-4|TRBJ1-1
CASSSSLLAAFF
TGTGCCAGCAGTTCGTCGTTGTTGGCGGCTTTCTTT
>few|.|TRBV6-1|TRBJ1-1
CASSKRGAKGNTEAFF
TGTGCCAGCAGTAAACGGGGCGCGAAAGGGAACACTGAAGCTTTCTTT
>many|TRBD2|TRBV18|TRBJ2-7
CASSPQTSGRTYEQYF
TGTGCCAGCTCACCCCAGACTAGCGGGAGGACCTACGAGCAGTACTTC
>many|TRBD2|TRBV20-1|TRBJ2-7
CSARDSAGKLYEQYF
TGCAGTGCTAGAGATTCAGCGGGAAAACTCTACGAGCAGTACTTC
>many|TRBD2|TRBV20-1|TRBJ2-1
CSARSLLAGVSNEQFF
TGCAGTGCTAGATCCCTACTAGCGGGAGTTAGCAATGAGCAGTTCTTC
>many|TRBD2|TRBV11-2|TRBJ2-1
CASSLGVRGGFPDEQFF
TGTGCCAGCAGCTTAGGAGTTCGGGGGGGTTTTCCCGATGAGCAGTTCTTC
>many|TRBD2|TRBV28|TRBJ2-5
CASSFPSGLAGVETQYF
TGTGCCAGCAGTTTCCCTTCGGGACTAGCGGGAGTAGAGACCCAGTACTTC
>.|.|TRBV6-5|TRBJ1-5
CASSDSGPKQGPQHF
TGTGCCAGCAGTGACTCGGGGCCTAAGCAAGGGCCCCAGCATTTT
>.|.|TRBV4-3|TRBJ2-7
CASSQEYPGNEQYF
TGCGCCAGCAGCCAAGAGTACCCAGGTAACGAGCAGTACTTC
>many|TRBD2|TRBV12-3/TRBV12-4|TRBJ2-4
CASSLDASGSDIQYF
TGTGCCAGCAGTTTAGACGCTAGCGGGAGTGACATTCAGTACTTC
>few|TRBD1|TRBV20-1|TRBJ1-6
CSPKDRGPYNSPLHF
TGCAGTCCAAAGGACAGGGGGCCGTATAATTCACCCCTCCACTTT